The present T cell receptor beta chain was sequenced within a study of blood T cell repertoires in COVID-19. Study details: Nucleic acid was either cDNA or gDNA, and it came from T cells, B-cell-depleted T cells, or PBMCs.

Sequencing was performed with immunoSEQ multiplex PCR; in TCRdb, only in-frame clones are kept and a portion is missing. The data contain around 60,000 clones, around 90% of them singletons. The CDR3 has 15 residues. V was pared by 1 base and J by 3 bases, with 13 bases between. Germline V lookup: CDR1 SEHNR, CDR2 FQNEAQ (reference sequence). This receptor was identified in a man in his fifties or sixties with active COVID-19. Sequenced material: peripheral blood. V gene TRBV7-9 combines with J gene TRBJ2-7; D is possibly TRBD1 (6 bases). For the CDR3, the DNA is TGTGCCAGCAGCTTAGAGGAAGGACAGAACTACGAGCAGTACTTC. Translation gives CASSLEEGQNYEQYF.